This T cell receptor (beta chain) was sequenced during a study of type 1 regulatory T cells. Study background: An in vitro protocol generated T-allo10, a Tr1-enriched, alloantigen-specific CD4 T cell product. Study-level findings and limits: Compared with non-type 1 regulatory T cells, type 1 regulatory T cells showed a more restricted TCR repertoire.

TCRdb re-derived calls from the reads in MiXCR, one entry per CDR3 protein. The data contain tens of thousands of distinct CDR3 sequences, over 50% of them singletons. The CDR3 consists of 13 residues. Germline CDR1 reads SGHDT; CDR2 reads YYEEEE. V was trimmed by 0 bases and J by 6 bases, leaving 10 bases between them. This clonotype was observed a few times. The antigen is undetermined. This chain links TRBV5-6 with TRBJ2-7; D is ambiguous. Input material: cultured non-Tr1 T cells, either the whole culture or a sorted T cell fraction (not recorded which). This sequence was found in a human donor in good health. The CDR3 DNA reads TGTGCCAGCAGCTTGGTTGGGGTCGGCGAGCAGTACTTC. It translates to CASSLVGVGEQYF.